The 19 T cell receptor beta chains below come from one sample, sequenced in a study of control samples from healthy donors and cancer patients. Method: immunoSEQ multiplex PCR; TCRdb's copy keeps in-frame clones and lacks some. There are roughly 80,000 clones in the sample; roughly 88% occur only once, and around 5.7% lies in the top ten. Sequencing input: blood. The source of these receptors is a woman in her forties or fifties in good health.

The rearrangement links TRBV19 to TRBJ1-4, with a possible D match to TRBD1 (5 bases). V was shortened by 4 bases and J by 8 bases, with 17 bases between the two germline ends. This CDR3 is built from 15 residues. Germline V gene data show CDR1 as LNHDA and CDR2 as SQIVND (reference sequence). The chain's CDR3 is CASSTLTVEREKLFF. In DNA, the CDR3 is TGTGCCAGTAGTACCTTGACAGTCGAACGGGAAAAACTGTTTTTT.

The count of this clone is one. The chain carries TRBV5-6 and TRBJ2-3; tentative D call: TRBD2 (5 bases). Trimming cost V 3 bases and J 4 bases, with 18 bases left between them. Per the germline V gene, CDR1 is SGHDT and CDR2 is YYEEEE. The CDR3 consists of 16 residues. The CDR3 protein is CASSSYRDLLPDTQYF. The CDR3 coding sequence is TGTGCCAGCAGCTCTTACCGGGATCTTCTACCAGATACGCAGTATTTT.

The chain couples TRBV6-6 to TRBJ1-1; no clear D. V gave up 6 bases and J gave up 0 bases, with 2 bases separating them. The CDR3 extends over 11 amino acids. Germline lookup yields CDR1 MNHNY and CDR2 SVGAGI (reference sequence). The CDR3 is CASRVNTEAFF. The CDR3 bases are TGTGCCAGCAGGGTGAACACTGAAGCTTTCTTT.

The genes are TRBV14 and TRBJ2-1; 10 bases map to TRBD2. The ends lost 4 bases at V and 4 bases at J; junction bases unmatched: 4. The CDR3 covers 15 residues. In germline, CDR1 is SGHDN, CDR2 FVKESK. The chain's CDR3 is CASSPTSGVYNEQFF. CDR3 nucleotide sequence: TGTGCCAGCAGCCCAACTAGCGGGGTGTACAATGAGCAGTTCTTC.

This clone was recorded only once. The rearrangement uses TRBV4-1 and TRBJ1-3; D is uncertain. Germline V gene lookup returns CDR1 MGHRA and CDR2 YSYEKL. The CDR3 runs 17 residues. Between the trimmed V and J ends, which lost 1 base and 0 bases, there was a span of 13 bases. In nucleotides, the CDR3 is TGCGCCAGCAGCCAAGGCGCCACAGCGATCTCTGGAAACACCATATATTTT. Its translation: CASSQGATAISGNTIYF.

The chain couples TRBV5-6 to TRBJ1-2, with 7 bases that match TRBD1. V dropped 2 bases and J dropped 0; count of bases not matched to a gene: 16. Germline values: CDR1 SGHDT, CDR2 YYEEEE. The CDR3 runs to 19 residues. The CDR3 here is CASSFYNGQAANSNYGYTF. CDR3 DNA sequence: TGTGCCAGCAGCTTCTATAATGGACAGGCGGCGAATTCTAACTATGGCTACACCTTC.

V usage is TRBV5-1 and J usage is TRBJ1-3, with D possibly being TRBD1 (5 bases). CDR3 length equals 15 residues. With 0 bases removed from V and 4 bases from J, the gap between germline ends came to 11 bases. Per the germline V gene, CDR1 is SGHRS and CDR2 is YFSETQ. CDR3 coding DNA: TGCGCCAGCAGCTTGGATTACAGGACAGGAAACACCATATATTTT. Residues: CASSLDYRTGNTIYF. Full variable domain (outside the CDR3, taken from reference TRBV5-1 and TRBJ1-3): KAGVTQTPRYLIKTRGQQVTLSCSPISGHRSVSWYQQTPGQGLQFLFEYFSETQRNKGNFPGRFSGRQFSNSRSEMNVSTLELGDSALYLCASSLDYRTGNTIYFGEGSWLTVV.

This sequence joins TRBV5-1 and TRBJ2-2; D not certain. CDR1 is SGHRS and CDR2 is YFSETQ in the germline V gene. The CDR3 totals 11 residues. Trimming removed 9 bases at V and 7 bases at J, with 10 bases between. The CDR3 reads CATLQHGELFF. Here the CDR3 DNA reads TGCGCCACCTTGCAACACGGGGAGCTGTTTTTT.

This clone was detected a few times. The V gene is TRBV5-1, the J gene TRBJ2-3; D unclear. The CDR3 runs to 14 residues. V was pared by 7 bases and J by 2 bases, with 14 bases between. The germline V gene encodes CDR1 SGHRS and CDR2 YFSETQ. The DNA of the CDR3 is TGCGCCAGCTTCGTGGACGTCTCCACAGATACGCAGTATTTT. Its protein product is CASFVDVSTDTQYF.

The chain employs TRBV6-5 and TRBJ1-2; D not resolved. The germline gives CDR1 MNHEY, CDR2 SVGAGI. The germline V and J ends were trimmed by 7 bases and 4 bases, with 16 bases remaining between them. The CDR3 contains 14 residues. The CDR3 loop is CASTFQDETYGYTF. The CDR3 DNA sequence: TGTGCCAGCACCTTTCAGGATGAAACCTATGGCTACACCTTC.

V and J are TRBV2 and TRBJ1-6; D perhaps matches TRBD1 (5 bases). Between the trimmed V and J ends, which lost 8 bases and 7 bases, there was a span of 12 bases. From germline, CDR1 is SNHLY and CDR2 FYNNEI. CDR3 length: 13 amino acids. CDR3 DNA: TGTGCCAGCGACCGGGACGTCAATTCACCCCTCCACTTT. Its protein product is CASDRDVNSPLHF.

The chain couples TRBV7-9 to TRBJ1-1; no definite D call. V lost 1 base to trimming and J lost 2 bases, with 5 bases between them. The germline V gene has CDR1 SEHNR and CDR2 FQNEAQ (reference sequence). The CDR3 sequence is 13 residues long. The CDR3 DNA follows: TGTGCCAGCAGCTTAGAGGTAAACACTGAAGCTTTCTTT. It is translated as CASSLEVNTEAFF.

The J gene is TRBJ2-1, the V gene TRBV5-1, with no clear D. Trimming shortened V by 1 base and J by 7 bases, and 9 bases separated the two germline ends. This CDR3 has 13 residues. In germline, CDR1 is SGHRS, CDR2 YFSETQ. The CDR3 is CASSLKRGNEQFF. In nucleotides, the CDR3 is TGCGCCAGCAGCTTGAAGCGCGGTAATGAGCAGTTCTTC. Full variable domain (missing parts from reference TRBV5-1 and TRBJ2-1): KAGVTQTPRYLIKTRGQQVTLSCSPISGHRSVSWYQQTPGQGLQFLFEYFSETQRNKGNFPGRFSGRQFSNSRSEMNVSTLELGDSALYLCASSLKRGNEQFFGPGTRLTVL.

CDR3 coding DNA: TGCAGTGCTAGTGTACAGTTCAACTATGGCTACACCTTC. This gives the protein CSASVQFNYGYTF. V usage is TRBV20-1 and J usage is TRBJ1-2; D gene ambiguous. V shed 3 bases and J shed 2 bases, with 10 bases lying between them. CDR1 and CDR2 (germline): DFQATT, SNEGSKA (reference sequence). The CDR3 has 13 residues.

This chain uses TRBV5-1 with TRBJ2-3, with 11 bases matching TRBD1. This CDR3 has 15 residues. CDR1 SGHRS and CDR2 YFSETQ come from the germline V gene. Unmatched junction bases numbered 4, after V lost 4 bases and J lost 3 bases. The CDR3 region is CASSPGDRGTDTQYF. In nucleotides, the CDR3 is TGCGCCAGCAGCCCGGGGGACAGGGGGACAGATACGCAGTATTTT.

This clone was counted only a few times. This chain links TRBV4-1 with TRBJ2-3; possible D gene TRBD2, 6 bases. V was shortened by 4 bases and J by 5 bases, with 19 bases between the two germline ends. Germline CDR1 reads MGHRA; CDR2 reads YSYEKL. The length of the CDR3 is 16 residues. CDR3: CASSPISRRGVDTQYF. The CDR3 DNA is TGCGCCAGCAGCCCGATCAGCCGGCGGGGAGTAGATACGCAGTATTTT.

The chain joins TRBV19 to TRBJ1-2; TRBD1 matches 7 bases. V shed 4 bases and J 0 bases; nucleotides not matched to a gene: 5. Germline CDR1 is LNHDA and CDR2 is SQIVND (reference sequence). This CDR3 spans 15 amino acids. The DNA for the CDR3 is TGTGCCAGTAGTACCTCCGGGACAGCTAACTATGGCTACACCTTC. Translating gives CASSTSGTANYGYTF.

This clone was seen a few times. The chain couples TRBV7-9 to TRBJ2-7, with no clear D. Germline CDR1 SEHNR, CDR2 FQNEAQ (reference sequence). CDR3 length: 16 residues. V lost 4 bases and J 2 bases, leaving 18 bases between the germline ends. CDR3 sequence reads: CASSSRGPGRTYEQYF. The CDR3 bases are TGTGCCAGCAGCTCCCGTGGGCCCGGAAGGACCTACGAGCAGTACTTC.

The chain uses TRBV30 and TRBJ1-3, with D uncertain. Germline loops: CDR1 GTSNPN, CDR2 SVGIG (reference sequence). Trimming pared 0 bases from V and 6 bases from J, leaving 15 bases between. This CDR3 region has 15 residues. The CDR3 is CAWSVMGSLQNTIYF. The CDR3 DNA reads TGTGCCTGGAGTGTCATGGGGAGTCTGCAAAACACCATATATTTT.